This TCR beta chain is from a study of PD-1 blockade in classical Hodgkin lymphoma. Findings of the study overall: Unlike CD8+ TCR diversity, which did not rise significantly by C4D1, CD4+ TCR diversity did. Later analyses included only patients treated at least 1 year post-ASCT.

Clones were read by immunoSEQ multiplex PCR, and TCRdb kept only the in-frame ones, dropping some. This sample has 20,000 to 25,000 clones, with 80% found just once. Trimming shortened V by 1 base and J by 4 bases, and 20 bases separated the two germline ends. This CDR3 region has 18 residues. CDR1 and CDR2 (germline): SGHTA, FQGNSA. Sample time point: cycle 4 day 1 (C4D1), after five to seven weeks of nivolumab. Every patient had relapsed following autologous stem cell transplantation, and cohorts differed in brentuximab vedotin exposure. Classification of best responses gave complete response, partial response or progressive disease. This clone is medium-sized within its sample. What it recognizes is unknown.

Here the sequenced sample was peripheral blood mononuclear cells (PBMCs), taken before the fourth cycle of nivolumab. This rearrangement joins TRBV7-2 to TRBJ2-1; D might be TRBD1 (6 bases). The TCR comes from a human donor with classical Hodgkin lymphoma. The chain's CDR3 is CASSLVVRGPLGYNEQFF. In nucleotides, the CDR3 is TGTGCCAGCAGCTTAGTGGTCAGGGGCCCTTTAGGGTACAATGAGCAGTTCTTC.